Each of the 20 T cell receptor beta chains below was sequenced from the same sample in a study of OX40 agonist ivuxolimab in advanced cancers. Produced via immunoSEQ multiplex PCR; TCRdb's table is partial and in-frame only. The sample contains over 70,000 clones, 89% of which appear only once. The sample was CD4+ or CD8+ T cells sorted from blood, taken in a trial of the OX40 agonist ivuxolimab. Receptor source: an adult with an advanced solid tumor such as melanoma, head and neck, liver or kidney cancer.

The chain links TRBV2 to TRBJ1-6, with 7 bases identical to TRBD1. Germline loops: CDR1 SNHLY, CDR2 FYNNEI. The CDR3 sequence is 15 residues long. V shed 2 bases, J shed 7 bases, and the junction held 5 bases outside the gene matches. DNA of the CDR3: TGTGCCAGCAGTGAATCCGGCAGGGGGAATTCACCCCTCCACTTT. It specifies CASSESGRGNSPLHF.

There are a few counts of this clone. The V and J genes are TRBV18 and TRBJ1-2; weak D call: TRBD1 (5 bases). Germline loops: CDR1 KGHSH, CDR2 LQKENI. Trimming shortened V by 6 bases and J by 4 bases, and 12 bases separated the two germline ends. The CDR3 sequence is 13 residues long. CDR3 DNA sequence: TGTGCCAGCTCCCCAGGGTTTCCCTATGGCTACACCTTC. It specifies CASSPGFPYGYTF. Full variable domain (outside the CDR3, taken from reference TRBV18 and TRBJ1-2): NAGVMQNPRHLVRRRGQEARLRCSPMKGHSHVYWYRQLPEEGLKFMVYLQKENIIDESGMPKERFSAEFPKEGPSILRIQQVVRGDSAAYFCASSPGFPYGYTFGSGTRLTVV.

The V and J genes are TRBV11-3 and TRBJ2-3, with TRBD1 matching 10 bases. V shed 5 bases, J shed 4 bases, and the junction held 3 bases outside the gene matches. The CDR3 runs 14 residues. Germline V CDR1 and CDR2: SGHNT, YENEEA. Here the CDR3 reads CASSRQGAPDTQYF. CDR3 nucleotide sequence: TGTGCCAGCAGCCGACAGGGGGCCCCAGATACGCAGTATTTT.

This chain uses TRBV6-5 with TRBJ2-1; D is perhaps TRBD2 (5 bases). From germline, CDR1 is MNHEY and CDR2 SVGAGI. This CDR3 comprises 15 residues. Trimming stripped 0 bases from V and 4 bases from J, with 10 bases between. The CDR3 nucleotides read TGTGCCAGCAGTTACTCTAGGACTCTATACAATGAGCAGTTCTTC. This codes for CASSYSRTLYNEQFF.

The rearrangement uses TRBV6-1 and TRBJ2-1; the match to TRBD1 covers 8 bases. With V trimmed by 6 bases and J by 2 bases, 6 bases remained unmatched. The CDR3 runs to 15 residues. The germline V gene encodes CDR1 MNHNS and CDR2 SASEGT. CDR3 in DNA: TGTGCCAGCAGGATTCCGGGACAGGCCTACAATGAGCAGTTCTTC. Its protein is CASRIPGQAYNEQFF.

The chain combines TRBV27 with TRBJ2-7, with D maybe TRBD1 (5 bases). This CDR3 is 15 amino acids long. CDR1 MNHEY and CDR2 SMNVEV come from the germline V gene (reference sequence). V lost 2 bases and J 3 bases, leaving 14 bases between the germline ends. CDR3 sequence (DNA): TGTGCCAGCAGTTTAGACGTGGATAGGGGCTACGAGCAGTACTTC. It specifies CASSLDVDRGYEQYF.

Regarding this clone: The junction does not match germline at one end; this may be a read error. V is TRBV2 and J is TRBJ2-2, with D possibly matching TRBD2 (5 bases). Germline loops: CDR1 SNHLY, CDR2 FYNNEI. The CDR3 covers 13 residues. CDR3 sequence (DNA): TGTGCCAGCAGCGATCAGTACACCGGGGAGCTATTTTTT. Translating it yields CASSDQYTGELFF.

This clone was detected only once. The gene calls are TRBV6-5 and TRBJ1-2, with 10 nucleotides matching TRBD1. Germline loops: CDR1 MNHEY, CDR2 SVGAGI. Germline trimming cut 8 bases from V and 6 bases from J; bases unmatched to any gene: 12. CDR3 size: 15 residues. The CDR3 is CASGTKGQGNHGYTF. The CDR3 region has the DNA TGTGCCAGCGGGACTAAGGGACAGGGGAACCATGGCTACACCTTC.

J is TRBJ1-2 and V is TRBV4-1, with D perhaps TRBD1 (5 bases). There are 19 residues in the CDR3. Germline V CDR1 and CDR2: MGHRA, YSYEKL. The V gene lost 4 bases and the J gene lost 0 bases, with 24 bases spanning the gap. CDR3 loop: CASSLSQVLPGATNYGYTF. The CDR3 coding sequence is TGCGCCAGCAGCCTAAGCCAGGTACTGCCCGGGGCCACTAACTATGGCTACACCTTC.

The chain combines TRBV5-5 with TRBJ2-7, with D perhaps matching TRBD1 or TRBD2 (5 bases each). This CDR3 has 12 residues. The germline CDR1 and CDR2 sequences are SGHKS and YYEKEE (reference sequence). Trimming shortened V by 0 bases and J by 8 bases, and 9 bases separated the two germline ends. The CDR3: CASSLAEGQQYF. CDR3 DNA: TGTGCCAGCAGCTTGGCCGAGGGGCAGCAGTACTTC.

The chain combines TRBV30 with TRBJ2-3; D gene ambiguous. The germline gives CDR1 GTSNPN, CDR2 SVGIG (reference sequence). Trimming removed 3 bases at V and 6 bases at J, with 10 bases between. CDR3 length: 12 residues. The CDR3 nucleotides are TGTGCCTGGAGCGGTGTAAGGGATACGCAGTATTTT. This sequence encodes CAWSGVRDTQYF.

V usage is TRBV9 and J usage is TRBJ2-5; TRBD1 is a possible D gene (6 bases). CDR1 SGDLS and CDR2 YYNGEE come from the germline V gene. V shed 3 bases and J shed 4 bases, with 10 bases lying between them. This CDR3 spans 13 amino acids. The CDR3 coding sequence is TGTGCCAGCAGCGCAGGACAGTTAGAGACCCAGTACTTC. Amino acid sequence: CASSAGQLETQYF.

The chain is built from TRBV25-1 and TRBJ1-4; D is perhaps TRBD1 (5 bases). There are 16 residues in the CDR3. Germline V gives CDR1 MGHDK, CDR2 SYGVNS. Trimming took off 7 bases at V and 7 bases at J, with 22 bases between the two ends. This CDR3 is CASTTGRSARSEKLFF. CDR3 DNA sequence: TGTGCCAGCACGACGGGGCGGTCGGCCCGGAGTGAAAAACTGTTTTTT.

This clone has only one observation. The missing conserved phenylalanine or tryptophan at the end of this CDR3 makes a read error likely. The DNA is omitted, as the CDR3 cannot be located on it reliably, and the CDR3 follows TCRdb's listing. The chain has TRBV20-1 and TRBJ1-1. Including both end residues, the CDR3 is 10 amino acids long. Germline assignment: CDR1 DFQATT and CDR2 SNEGSKA (reference sequence). The CDR3 sequence: CSARGGWILG.

This chain connects TRBV19 to TRBJ1-4; TRBD1 agrees at 8 bases. CDR3 size: 15 residues. The V gene end was trimmed by 4 bases and the J gene end by 4 bases; junction bases not matched to a gene: 5. The germline gives CDR1 LNHDA, CDR2 SQIVND (reference sequence). The CDR3 spells CASSRQGNDNEKLFF. CDR3 in DNA: TGTGCCAGTAGTAGACAGGGGAACGATAATGAAAAACTGTTTTTT.

The chain has TRBV7-3 and TRBJ2-5; D call uncertain. CDR1 is SGHTA, CDR2 FQGTGA, per germline. V lost 3 bases and J 0 bases, leaving 5 bases between the germline ends. The CDR3 runs 13 residues. CDR3 region: CASSFGYQETQYF. CDR3 coding DNA: TGTGCCAGCAGCTTCGGCTACCAAGAGACCCAGTACTTC.

The J gene is TRBJ1-6, the V gene TRBV5-4; TRBD1 might be the D (5 bases). V gave up 1 base and J gave up 5 bases, with 10 bases separating them. From germline, CDR1 is SGHNT and CDR2 YYREEE (reference sequence). This CDR3 is built from 15 residues. Written as DNA, the CDR3 is TGTGCCAGCAGCTTGTCTGGGGCGAATAATTCACCCCTCCACTTT. Residues: CASSLSGANNSPLHF. Full variable domain (rest looked up from reference TRBV5-4 and TRBJ1-6): ETGVTQSPTHLIKTRGQQVTLRCSSQSGHNTVSWYQQALGQGPQFIFQYYREEENGRGNFPPRFSGLQFPNYSSELNVNALELDDSALYLCASSLSGANNSPLHFGNGTRLTVT.

The V call is TRBV5-1, the J call TRBJ1-4, with TRBD1 matching 9 bases. The V gene end was trimmed by 4 bases and the J gene end by 11 bases; junction bases not matched to a gene: 15. This CDR3 comprises 16 residues. Germline V gene lookup returns CDR1 SGHRS and CDR2 YFSETQ. CDR3 region: CASSKDRGEIGRKLFF. For the CDR3, the DNA is TGCGCCAGCAGCAAGGACAGGGGTGAAATTGGAAGGAAACTGTTTTTT.

The CDR3 coding sequence is TGTGCCAGCAGGGAGGGTAGCGGGAGTTCCTACAATGAGCAGTTCTTC. It encodes CASREGSGSSYNEQFF. The gene calls are TRBV5-4 and TRBJ2-1; 9 nucleotides agree with TRBD2. The length of the CDR3 is 16 residues. Germline values: CDR1 SGHNT, CDR2 YYREEE (reference sequence). The trim removed 5 bases at V and 1 base at J, leaving 7 bases unmatched.

The chain employs TRBV7-9 and TRBJ1-2; 9 bases match TRBD1. V trimming: 5 bases; J trimming: 7 bases; junction bases outside the gene matches: 8. Per the germline V gene, CDR1 is SEHNR and CDR2 is FQNEAQ (reference sequence). This CDR3 region has 14 residues. CDR3 in DNA: TGTGCCAGCAGCGAAAATACAGGGGGCGGTGGCTACACCTTC. It translates to CASSENTGGGGYTF.